The 20 T cell receptor beta chains presented below share a single source sample, sequenced in a study of cytomegalovirus exposure and HLA in healthy donors. The primer mix had 60 Vbeta and 13 Jbeta primers. Generated by immunoSEQ multiplex PCR, the TCRdb table keeps only in-frame clones and is missing some. The table has some 130,000 clones, 60% to 75% seen once. Sequencing used PBMCs. The receptor source for this set is a human donor in good health.

The rearrangement joins TRBV5-1 to TRBJ2-2, with TRBD1 matching 8 bases. Germline CDR1 SGHRS, CDR2 YFSETQ. V shed 1 base and J 3 bases; nucleotides not matched to a gene: 2. The CDR3 contains 15 residues. CDR3 residues: CASSLQQGDTGELFF. In nucleotides, the CDR3 is TGCGCCAGCAGCTTGCAACAGGGGGACACCGGGGAGCTGTTTTTT.

The genes are TRBV5-4 and TRBJ2-7; 10 bases map to TRBD1. This CDR3 is 14 amino acids long. With 5 bases clipped from V and 7 bases from J, the junction kept 9 bases outside the gene matches. CDR1 SGHNT and CDR2 YYREEE come from the germline V gene (reference sequence). DNA for the CDR3: TGTGCCAGCAGTGTGGGACAGGGGATCAAGGAGCAGTACTTC. It codes for CASSVGQGIKEQYF.

This clone was detected a few times. The chain combines TRBV7-8 with TRBJ2-5; 7 nucleotides align to TRBD2. The last part of the DNA fits TRBJ2-7 better; the J call may be wrong. Germline values: CDR1 SGHVS, CDR2 FQNEAQ. The CDR3 consists of 14 residues. The CDR3 region has the DNA TGTGCCAGCAGCTCGGCTAGCGGAACCTACGAGCAGTACTTC. Translating gives CASSSASGTYEQYF.

This clone has a handful of counts. The V gene is TRBV20-1, the J gene TRBJ2-5; a possible D gene is TRBD2 (6 bases). The V end was cut by 3 bases, the J end by 13 bases, with 12 bases between. This CDR3 has 10 residues. Germline V CDR1 and CDR2: DFQATT, SNEGSKA (reference sequence). The chain's CDR3 is CSASPRGAYF. CDR3 nucleotides: TGCAGTGCTAGTCCGCGGGGTGCGTACTTC.

This rearrangement joins TRBV27 to TRBJ1-5; 7 nucleotides line up with TRBD1. J gave up 4 bases and V 8 bases, and 8 bases lay outside the gene matches. Germline V gives CDR1 MNHEY, CDR2 SMNVEV (reference sequence). This CDR3 has 14 amino acids. The CDR3 nucleotides read TGTGCCAGCCAAAGACAGGGCGGGAATCAGCCCCAGCATTTT. It codes for CASQRQGGNQPQHF.

The chain has TRBV9 and TRBJ2-5; D is unclear. Germline CDR1 SGDLS, CDR2 YYNGEE. The V gene lost 0 bases and the J gene lost 3 bases, with 6 bases spanning the gap. The CDR3 consists of 13 residues. This CDR3 is CASSVATEETQYF. The CDR3 DNA follows: TGTGCCAGCAGCGTAGCTACGGAAGAGACCCAGTACTTC. Full variable domain (rest looked up from reference TRBV9 and TRBJ2-5): DSGVTQTPKHLITATGQRVTLRCSPRSGDLSVYWYQQSLDQGLQFLIQYYNGEERAKGNILERFSAQQFPDLHSELNLSSLELGDSALYFCASSVATEETQYFGPGTRLLVL.

This clone appeared a few times. This chain's CDR3 is CASSSPRGLLQETQYF. The CDR3 nucleotides are TGTGCCAGCAGCTCGCCCCGGGGACTCCTTCAAGAGACCCAGTACTTC. This sequence joins TRBV11-3 and TRBJ2-5; perhaps TRBD2 as D (6 bases). The CDR3 sequence is 16 residues long. Trimming cost V 4 bases and J 2 bases, with 17 bases left between them. Germline CDR1 SGHNT, CDR2 YENEEA.

V gene TRBV10-3 combines with J gene TRBJ2-5; 9 bases align to TRBD2. Unmatched junction bases numbered 4, after V lost 4 bases and J lost 1 base. The CDR3 length is 15 residues. Germline values: CDR1 ENHRY, CDR2 SYGVKD. CDR3 sequence: CAISASGAGQETQYF. CDR3 coding DNA: TGTGCCATCAGTGCTAGCGGGGCAGGCCAAGAGACCCAGTACTTC.

The J gene is TRBJ2-1, the V gene TRBV2, with D possibly matching TRBD2 (5 bases). Between the trimmed V and J ends, which lost 6 bases and 4 bases, there was a span of 13 bases. CDR1 and CDR2 from the germline V gene are SNHLY and FYNNEI. The CDR3 spans 14 residues. CDR3 residues: CASRSERGYNEQFF. CDR3 in DNA: TGTGCCAGCAGAAGCGAACGGGGATACAATGAGCAGTTCTTC.

This clone has more than one count but fewer than ten. The V gene is TRBV4-1, the J gene TRBJ2-1; D is uncertain. Trimming cost V 3 bases and J 3 bases, with 12 bases left between them. Per the germline V gene, CDR1 is MGHRA and CDR2 is YSYEKL. The CDR3 length is 15 residues. The DNA for the CDR3 is TGCGCCAGCAGCCAGAGAGGAGACGGCTACAATGAGCAGTTCTTC. It specifies CASSQRGDGYNEQFF.

This clone was counted between two and nine times. The rearrangement uses TRBV29-1 and TRBJ1-1; 10 bases agree with TRBD1. V lost 7 bases to trimming and J lost 2 bases; unmatched junction nucleotides: 7. This CDR3 is 14 amino acids long. CDR1 and CDR2 from the germline V gene are SQVTM and ANQGSEA. This CDR3 reads CSAGDRGANTEAFF. CDR3 nucleotides: TGCAGCGCCGGGGACAGGGGAGCCAACACTGAAGCTTTCTTT.

V usage is TRBV5-8 and J usage is TRBJ2-7; TRBD1 agrees at 7 bases. This CDR3 spans 17 amino acids. Germline-derived CDR1 and CDR2 are SGHTS and YDEGEE. The V segment lost 4 bases and the J segment 4 bases; nucleotides outside the gene matches: 17. CDR3 DNA sequence: TGTGCCAGCAGCGAGGAAAACTGGGACAGTGGCTTTTACGAGCAGTACTTC. Protein: CASSEENWDSGFYEQYF.

V and J are TRBV18 and TRBJ2-7; D is perhaps TRBD2 (5 bases). Trimming cost V 0 bases and J 4 bases, with 13 bases left between them. CDR1 is KGHSH, CDR2 LQKENI, per germline. This CDR3 comprises 15 residues. This chain's CDR3 is CASSPPRNGLYEQYF. The CDR3, as DNA: TGTGCCAGCTCACCACCTAGGAACGGACTTTACGAGCAGTACTTC.

The J gene is TRBJ1-1, the V gene TRBV28, with TRBD1 matching over 8 bases. The junction had 9 bases not matched to a gene; V was cut back by 2 bases and J by 4 bases. There are 16 residues in the CDR3. Germline V gene sequence: CDR1 MDHEN, CDR2 SYDVKM. The CDR3 nucleotides are TGTGCCAGCAGTTTAGATTTCAGGGGGCTGGCCACTGAAGCTTTCTTT. Translating gives CASSLDFRGLATEAFF.

This clone was found a few times. The gene calls are TRBV18 and TRBJ1-5, with 7 bases identical to TRBD1. Germline V gene lookup returns CDR1 KGHSH and CDR2 LQKENI. Trimming removed 3 bases from V and 5 bases from J; junction bases left unmatched: 1. This CDR3 is built from 13 residues. The CDR3: CASSPGQDQPQHF. The DNA of the CDR3 is TGTGCCAGCTCACCTGGACAGGATCAGCCCCAGCATTTT.

The J gene is TRBJ2-7, the V gene TRBV7-3; TRBD1 matches at 9 bases. This CDR3 is built from 14 residues. In germline, CDR1 is SGHTA, CDR2 FQGTGA. Trimming removed 5 bases from V and 7 bases from J; junction bases left unmatched: 9. In DNA form, the CDR3 reads TGTGCCAGCAGCCCACAGGGGGCTCTTGAGGAGCAGTACTTC. Protein product: CASSPQGALEEQYF.

V and J are TRBV28 and TRBJ2-3; D uncertain. Germline assignment: CDR1 MDHEN and CDR2 SYDVKM. The CDR3 has 13 residues. Trimming stripped 5 bases from V and 5 bases from J, with 11 bases between. This chain's CDR3 is CASSLPFRDTQYF. The CDR3 nucleotides are TGTGCCAGCAGTCTACCTTTTCGAGATACGCAGTATTTT.

J is TRBJ2-1 and V is TRBV7-8; D uncertain. CDR1 is SGHVS and CDR2 is FQNEAQ in the germline V gene. The length of the CDR3 is 17 residues. The V gene lost 5 bases and the J gene lost 3 bases, with 20 bases spanning the gap. The CDR3 sequence: CASSPPRLADRYNEQFF. The CDR3 DNA reads as TGTGCCAGCAGCCCCCCCCGATTGGCTGATCGCTACAATGAGCAGTTCTTC.

The chain uses TRBV11-2 and TRBJ2-1, with 8 bases identical to TRBD2. The CDR3 sequence is 14 residues long. Germline values: CDR1 SGHAT, CDR2 FQNNGV. Trimming removed 4 bases from V and 6 bases from J; junction bases left unmatched: 5. Written as DNA, the CDR3 is TGTGCCAGCAGCTCCAGACTAGCGCTCAATGAGCAGTTCTTC. It encodes CASSSRLALNEQFF.

This clone was seen a few times. V is TRBV7-8 and J is TRBJ2-1; no reliable D call. The germline CDR1 and CDR2 sequences are SGHVS and FQNEAQ. The CDR3 runs 13 residues. V gave up 1 base and J gave up 6 bases, with 7 bases separating them. Here the CDR3 DNA reads TGTGCCAGCAGCTTAGGTCGTCCCAATGAGCAGTTCTTC. Residues: CASSLGRPNEQFF.